There are many counts of the clone carrying this T cell receptor (beta chain). The V end lost 5 bases, the J end lost 0 bases, and 14 bases lay between the germline ends. Germline V CDR1 and CDR2: MDHEN, SYDVKM. The CDR3 length is 15 residues. This specimen belongs to a study of T cells in Graves' hyperthyroidism and ophthalmopathy. There were TCR beta CDR3 regions amplified from RNA transcripts. When the TCR CDR3 underwent first-round RT-PCR, the HTBI primer set was used. TCRdb processed the multiplex PCR reads anew with MiXCR; each CDR3 protein has one entry. Of about 600,000 distinct CDR3 sequences in the sample, 12% to 15% are singletons; the top ten hold 6.5% to 9%.

V usage is TRBV28 and J usage is TRBJ2-7; maybe TRBD1 (6 bases). The origin of this receptor is a woman aged 18-29 years with Graves' ophthalmopathy. Material: blood. In DNA form, the CDR3 reads TGTGCCAGCAGTCCAGGGGCATTAAGCTCCTACGAGCAGTACTTC. Translating gives CASSPGALSSYEQYF. The variable domain in full, with the rest retrieved from reference TRBV28 and TRBJ2-7, is DVKVTQSSRYLVKRTGEKVFLECVQDMDHENMFWYRQDPGLGLRLIYFSYDVKMKEKGDIPEGYSVSREKKERFSLILESASTNQTSMYLCASSPGALSSYEQYFGPGTRLTVT.